The rows below give T cell receptor beta chains drawn from one sample of a study of cytomegalovirus exposure and HLA in healthy donors. The data were produced by immunoSEQ multiplex PCR, yet TCRdb's version contains in-frame clones alone and is incomplete. The data contain 98,000 or so clones, over 60% of them seen just once; the ten biggest clones take up over 15%. Sequencing input: PBMCs. These receptor sequences come from a man in his 60s in good health and CMV-seropositive. CDR3s include the opening cysteine and the closing phenylalanine or tryptophan. The order of the fields is D gene, clone size, J gene, V gene, CDR3 protein, CDR3 DNA. D genes are given only for firm matches. The size entry is marked missing in some rows and otherwise reads once, few, many or a size class.

d_call: -
clone_size: -
j_call: TRBJ2-2
v_call: TRBV5-1
cdr3_aa: CASSPYQGLGTGELFF
cdr3_nt: TGCGCCAGCAGCCCATATCAGGGTCTGGGCACCGGGGAGCTGTTTTTT

d_call: -
clone_size: once
j_call: TRBJ2-1
v_call: TRBV7-3
cdr3_aa: CASSSGLPNEQFF
cdr3_nt: TGTGCCAGCAGCTCCGGACTACCCAATGAGCAGTTCTTC

d_call: TRBD1
clone_size: -
j_call: TRBJ1-6
v_call: TRBV18
cdr3_aa: CASSPTRDSHSPLHF
cdr3_nt: TGTGCCAGCTCACCTACCAGGGACAGCCATTCACCCCTCCACTTT

d_call: -
clone_size: -
j_call: TRBJ2-2
v_call: TRBV18
cdr3_aa: CASSPPRATGELFF
cdr3_nt: TGTGCCAGCTCACCTCCGAGGGCCACCGGGGAGCTGTTTTTT

d_call: -
clone_size: -
j_call: TRBJ2-5
v_call: TRBV9
cdr3_aa: CASSVGWGVQETQYF
cdr3_nt: TGTGCCAGCAGCGTAGGGTGGGGGGTCCAAGAGACCCAGTACTTC

d_call: -
clone_size: -
j_call: TRBJ1-1
v_call: TRBV10-2
cdr3_aa: CASSERPGTMNTEAFF
cdr3_nt: TGCGCCAGCAGTGAGAGGCCGGGAACAATGAACACTGAAGCTTTCTTT

d_call: -
clone_size: -
j_call: TRBJ2-7
v_call: TRBV7-2
cdr3_aa: CASLGVHEQYF
cdr3_nt: TGTGCCAGCCTCGGGGTCCACGAGCAGTACTTC

d_call: -
clone_size: -
j_call: TRBJ2-7
v_call: TRBV2
cdr3_aa: CASEGEGSYEQYF
cdr3_nt: TGTGCCAGCGAGGGGGAGGGGTCGTACGAGCAGTACTTC

d_call: -
clone_size: -
j_call: TRBJ2-5
v_call: TRBV20-1
cdr3_aa: CSAVSRETQYF
cdr3_nt: TGCAGTGCTGTATCACGGGAGACCCAGTACTTC

d_call: TRBD1
clone_size: -
j_call: TRBJ1-1
v_call: TRBV6-1
cdr3_aa: CAGRQGALTEAFF
cdr3_nt: TGTGCCGGTCGGCAGGGGGCACTCACTGAAGCTTTCTTT

d_call: -
clone_size: -
j_call: TRBJ1-1
v_call: TRBV5-1
cdr3_aa: CASSLVGGNTEAFF
cdr3_nt: TGCGCCAGCAGCTTGGTAGGGGGTAACACTGAAGCTTTCTTT

d_call: TRBD2
clone_size: -
j_call: TRBJ2-1
v_call: TRBV7-2
cdr3_aa: CASSLRWTSGGVEDNEQFF
cdr3_nt: TGTGCCAGCAGCTTAAGGTGGACTAGCGGGGGGGTTGAGGACAATGAGCAGTTCTTC

d_call: TRBD2
clone_size: once
j_call: TRBJ2-3
v_call: TRBV9
cdr3_aa: CASSGPAGVPSTDTQYF
cdr3_nt: TGTGCCAGCAGCGGACCAGCGGGGGTCCCTAGCACAGATACGCAGTATTTT

d_call: TRBD1
clone_size: -
j_call: TRBJ1-2
v_call: TRBV7-8
cdr3_aa: CASSLARTGGFNYGYTF
cdr3_nt: TGTGCCAGCAGCTTAGCGCGAACAGGGGGCTTTAACTATGGCTACACCTTC

d_call: -
clone_size: -
j_call: TRBJ2-3
v_call: TRBV9
cdr3_aa: CASSVTGEGTDTQYF
cdr3_nt: TGTGCCAGCAGCGTGACCGGGGAGGGCACAGATACGCAGTATTTT

d_call: TRBD1
clone_size: -
j_call: TRBJ2-3
v_call: TRBV6-1
cdr3_aa: CASSKDRGGTDTQYF
cdr3_nt: TGTGCCAGCAGTAAGGACAGGGGTGGCACAGATACGCAGTATTTT

d_call: -
clone_size: -
j_call: TRBJ1-2
v_call: TRBV19
cdr3_aa: CASSIVQGSGYTF
cdr3_nt: TGTGCCAGTAGTATAGTACAAGGGAGTGGCTACACCTTC

d_call: TRBD2
clone_size: -
j_call: TRBJ2-1
v_call: TRBV4-1
cdr3_aa: CASSQADSGGLLNYNEQFF
cdr3_nt: TGCGCCAGCAGCCAAGCGGATAGCGGGGGCCTACTCAACTACAATGAGCAGTTCTTC

d_call: -
clone_size: -
j_call: TRBJ1-2
v_call: TRBV9
cdr3_aa: CASSAQGGGYTF
cdr3_nt: TGTGCCAGCAGCGCGCAGGGAGGGGGCTACACCTTC

d_call: TRBD1
clone_size: -
j_call: TRBJ1-6
v_call: TRBV10-3
cdr3_aa: CAISEGTGAFHF
cdr3_nt: TGTGCCATCAGTGAAGGGACAGGGGCGTTCCACTTT

d_call: TRBD1
clone_size: once
j_call: TRBJ1-6
v_call: TRBV9
cdr3_aa: CASSDLGGETKSPLHF
cdr3_nt: TGTGCCAGCAGCGACCTAGGGGGCGAAACTAAGTCACCCCTCCACTTT

d_call: TRBD2
clone_size: once
j_call: TRBJ2-1
v_call: TRBV19
cdr3_aa: CASSKTSGGPYNEQFF
cdr3_nt: TGTGCCAGTAGTAAGACTAGCGGGGGTCCCTACAATGAGCAGTTCTTC

d_call: -
clone_size: -
j_call: TRBJ2-7
v_call: TRBV11-1
cdr3_aa: CASSRFVGGSSSYEQYF
cdr3_nt: TGTGCCAGCAGCCGTTTTGTAGGAGGGTCTAGCTCCTACGAGCAGTACTTC

d_call: -
clone_size: -
j_call: TRBJ1-2
v_call: TRBV7-6
cdr3_aa: CASSLDSGYGYTF
cdr3_nt: TGTGCCAGCAGCTTAGATAGTGGCTATGGCTACACCTTC

d_call: TRBD2
clone_size: -
j_call: TRBJ2-2
v_call: TRBV5-4
cdr3_aa: CASSQSGKVTGELFF
cdr3_nt: TGTGCCAGCAGCCAAAGCGGGAAAGTCACCGGGGAGCTGTTTTTT

d_call: -
clone_size: once
j_call: TRBJ2-7
v_call: TRBV7-8
cdr3_aa: CASSLGHLSYEQYF
cdr3_nt: TGTGCCAGCAGCTTAGGACACCTCTCCTACGAGCAGTACTTC

d_call: -
clone_size: -
j_call: TRBJ2-2
v_call: TRBV14
cdr3_aa: CASSQDLQPTGELFF
cdr3_nt: TGTGCCAGCAGCCAAGATCTACAGCCCACCGGGGAGCTGTTTTTT

d_call: -
clone_size: -
j_call: TRBJ2-5
v_call: TRBV6-5
cdr3_aa: CASSYSPGVSWETQYF
cdr3_nt: TGTGCCAGCAGTTACAGCCCGGGGGTTTCGTGGGAGACCCAGTACTTC

d_call: TRBD2
clone_size: -
j_call: TRBJ2-7
v_call: TRBV5-5
cdr3_aa: CASSRDYYEQYF
cdr3_nt: TGTGCCAGCAGTCGGGACTACTACGAGCAGTACTTC

d_call: TRBD1
clone_size: once
j_call: TRBJ2-7
v_call: TRBV19
cdr3_aa: CASSSLPGQGARYEQYF
cdr3_nt: TGTGCCAGTAGTTCTCTCCCGGGACAGGGGGCGCGTTACGAGCAGTACTTC

d_call: TRBD1
clone_size: -
j_call: TRBJ2-7
v_call: TRBV5-8
cdr3_aa: CASSPGQGAFNEQYF
cdr3_nt: TGTGCCAGCAGCCCGGGACAGGGGGCTTTTAACGAGCAGTACTTC

d_call: -
clone_size: -
j_call: TRBJ1-3
v_call: TRBV4-1
cdr3_aa: CASSQVPFDRGNTIYF
cdr3_nt: TGCGCCAGCAGCCAAGTCCCGTTTGACAGGGGAAACACCATATATTTT

d_call: -
clone_size: -
j_call: TRBJ2-7
v_call: TRBV12-5
cdr3_aa: CASGLLLYGQYF
cdr3_nt: TGTGCTAGTGGTTTGTTACTATACGGGCAGTACTTC

d_call: -
clone_size: once
j_call: TRBJ2-3
v_call: TRBV5-8
cdr3_aa: CASSEASIGTDTQYF
cdr3_nt: TGTGCCAGCAGCGAGGCTAGCATTGGCACAGATACGCAGTATTTT

d_call: TRBD1
clone_size: -
j_call: TRBJ2-5
v_call: TRBV5-1
cdr3_aa: CASSLRPNRDRGETQYF
cdr3_nt: TGCGCCAGCAGCCTGAGACCCAACCGGGACAGGGGCGAGACCCAGTACTTC

d_call: TRBD1
clone_size: -
j_call: TRBJ1-5
v_call: TRBV6-1
cdr3_aa: CASSAFVGTGGNQPQHF
cdr3_nt: TGTGCCAGCAGTGCTTTTGTAGGGACAGGGGGCAATCAGCCCCAGCATTTT

d_call: TRBD2
clone_size: -
j_call: TRBJ2-1
v_call: TRBV9
cdr3_aa: CASSLSGADNNEQFF
cdr3_nt: TGTGCCAGCAGCCTTAGCGGGGCAGACAACAATGAGCAGTTCTTC

d_call: -
clone_size: -
j_call: TRBJ1-5
v_call: TRBV15
cdr3_aa: CATSRGPGQPQHF
cdr3_nt: TGTGCCACCAGCAGAGGTCCAGGGCAGCCCCAGCATTTT

d_call: -
clone_size: -
j_call: TRBJ2-4
v_call: TRBV29-1
cdr3_aa: CSVRGRLSKNIQYF
cdr3_nt: TGCAGCGTCAGGGGTAGACTGTCCAAAAACATTCAGTACTTC

d_call: TRBD2
clone_size: once
j_call: TRBJ2-2
v_call: TRBV7-6
cdr3_aa: CASSLPLMTSGATGELFF
cdr3_nt: TGTGCCAGCAGCTTACCACTAATGACTAGCGGGGCCACCGGGGAGCTGTTTTTT

d_call: -
clone_size: -
j_call: TRBJ1-4
v_call: TRBV28
cdr3_aa: CASSLFRGKLFF
cdr3_nt: TGTGCCAGCAGTTTATTTCGAGGGAAACTGTTTTTT

d_call: -
clone_size: -
j_call: TRBJ1-1
v_call: TRBV6-1
cdr3_aa: CASSDRGGTEAFF
cdr3_nt: TGTGCCAGCAGTGACAGGGGCGGCACTGAAGCTTTCTTT

d_call: TRBD2
clone_size: once
j_call: TRBJ2-3
v_call: TRBV4-3
cdr3_aa: CASSQSGASTDTQYF
cdr3_nt: TGCGCCAGCAGCCAGAGCGGGGCTAGCACAGATACGCAGTATTTT

d_call: -
clone_size: -
j_call: TRBJ1-4
v_call: TRBV7-9
cdr3_aa: CASSLGARRDANEKLFF
cdr3_nt: TGTGCCAGCAGCTTAGGGGCGCGGAGGGACGCTAATGAAAAACTGTTTTTT

d_call: -
clone_size: -
j_call: TRBJ2-3
v_call: TRBV13
cdr3_aa: CASSLRSGSTDTQYF
cdr3_nt: TGTGCCAGCAGCTTACGATCGGGGAGCACAGATACGCAGTATTTT

d_call: -
clone_size: -
j_call: TRBJ2-3
v_call: TRBV5-8
cdr3_aa: CASSRWGEYTQYF
cdr3_nt: TGTGCCAGCAGCAGGTGGGGGGAGTACACGCAGTATTTT

d_call: -
clone_size: -
j_call: TRBJ1-2
v_call: TRBV6-1
cdr3_aa: CASTPTSGYGYTF
cdr3_nt: TGTGCCAGCACGCCCACGAGCGGCTATGGCTACACCTTC

d_call: -
clone_size: -
j_call: TRBJ1-2
v_call: TRBV6-1
cdr3_aa: CATQGWVHGYTF
cdr3_nt: TGTGCTACTCAGGGGTGGGTGCATGGCTACACCTTC

d_call: -
clone_size: -
j_call: TRBJ1-2
v_call: TRBV6-1
cdr3_aa: CASSPQGWSYGYTF
cdr3_nt: TGTGCCAGCAGTCCCCAGGGATGGAGCTATGGCTACACCTTC

d_call: TRBD1
clone_size: -
j_call: TRBJ1-1
v_call: TRBV7-9
cdr3_aa: CASSLDFRQGRGKNEAFF
cdr3_nt: TGTGCCAGCAGCTTAGACTTCCGACAGGGGAGGGGGAAGAATGAAGCTTTCTTT

d_call: TRBD1
clone_size: -
j_call: TRBJ2-7
v_call: TRBV5-1
cdr3_aa: CASSFGGQGYEQYF
cdr3_nt: TGCGCCAGCAGCTTCGGTGGACAGGGATACGAGCAGTACTTC

d_call: TRBD1
clone_size: -
j_call: TRBJ1-4
v_call: TRBV28
cdr3_aa: CASSYNTGGLTEKLFF
cdr3_nt: TGTGCCAGCAGTTACAATACAGGGGGATTGACGGAAAAACTGTTTTTT

d_call: TRBD2
clone_size: -
j_call: TRBJ2-3
v_call: TRBV11-2
cdr3_aa: CASSLAPPTSASTDTQYF
cdr3_nt: TGTGCCAGCAGCTTGGCCCCCCCCACTAGCGCGAGCACAGATACGCAGTATTTT